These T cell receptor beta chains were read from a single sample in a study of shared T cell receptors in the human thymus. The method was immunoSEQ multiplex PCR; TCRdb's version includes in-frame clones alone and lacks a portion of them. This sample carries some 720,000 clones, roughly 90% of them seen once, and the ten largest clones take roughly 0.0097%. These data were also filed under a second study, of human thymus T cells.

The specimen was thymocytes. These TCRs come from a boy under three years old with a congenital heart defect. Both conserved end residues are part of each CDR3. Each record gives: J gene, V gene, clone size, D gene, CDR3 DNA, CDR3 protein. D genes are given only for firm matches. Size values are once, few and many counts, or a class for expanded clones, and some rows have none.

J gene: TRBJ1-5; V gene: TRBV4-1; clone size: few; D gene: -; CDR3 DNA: TGCGCCAGCAGCGGCGTCTCCGGGGGAGAGGGTCAGCCCCAGCATTTT; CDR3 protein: CASSGVSGGEGQPQHF
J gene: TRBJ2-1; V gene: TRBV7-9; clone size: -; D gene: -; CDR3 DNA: TGTGCCAGCAGCTTAGCGGTTAGCTCCTACAATGAGCAGTTCTTC; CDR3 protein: CASSLAVSSYNEQFF
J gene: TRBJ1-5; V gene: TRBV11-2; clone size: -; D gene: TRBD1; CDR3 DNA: TGTGCCAGCAGCCCCGGTGGGACAGAATATAGCAATCAGCCCCAGCATTTT; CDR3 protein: CASSPGGTEYSNQPQHF
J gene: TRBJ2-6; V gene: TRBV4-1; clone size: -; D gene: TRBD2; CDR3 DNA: TGCGCCAGCAGCCCGGGACTAGCGGGTTCCTCCGGGGCCAACGTCCTGACTTTC; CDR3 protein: CASSPGLAGSSGANVLTF
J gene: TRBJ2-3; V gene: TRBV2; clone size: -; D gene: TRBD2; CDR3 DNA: TGTGCCAGCATGTGGGGGGGACTAGCGGGAGGGCCTTGGGATACGCAGTATTTT; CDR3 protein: CASMWGGLAGGPWDTQYF
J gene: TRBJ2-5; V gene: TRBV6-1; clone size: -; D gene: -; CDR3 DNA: TGTGCCAGCAGGGAAAGGAGGGGGGGGAGGGGACGGGGGCAAGAGACCCAGTACTTC; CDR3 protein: CASRERRGGRGRGQETQYF
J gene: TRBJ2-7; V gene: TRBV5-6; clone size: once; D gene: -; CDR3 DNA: TGTGCCAGCAGCCCGACTCGAACCGACAGGATCTCCTACGAGCAGTACTTC; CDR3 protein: CASSPTRTDRISYEQYF
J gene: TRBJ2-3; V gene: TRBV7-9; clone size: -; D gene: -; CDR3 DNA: TGTGCCAGCAGCCCGGGACTCCCTAGCACAGATACGCAGTATTTT; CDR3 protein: CASSPGLPSTDTQYF
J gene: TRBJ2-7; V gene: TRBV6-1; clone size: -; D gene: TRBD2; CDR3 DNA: TGTGCCAGCAGTGACCGAGCGGGAGTCTCCTACGAGCAGTACTTC; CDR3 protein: CASSDRAGVSYEQYF
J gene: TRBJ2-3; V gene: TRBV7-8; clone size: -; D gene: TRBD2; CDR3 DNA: TGTGCCAGCAGCCCGCGGGAGATCACAGATACGCAGTATTTT; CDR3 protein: CASSPREITDTQYF
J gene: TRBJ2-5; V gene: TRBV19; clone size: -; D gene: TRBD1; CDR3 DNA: TGTGCCAGTAATGGGGCAGGGGGAGCCGAACAAGAGACCCAGTACTTC; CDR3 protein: CASNGAGGAEQETQYF
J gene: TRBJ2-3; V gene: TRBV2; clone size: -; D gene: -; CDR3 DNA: TGTGCCAGCAGTGAAGCAGAGGGCGGTACTAGCACAGATACGCAGTATTTT; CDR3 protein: CASSEAEGGTSTDTQYF
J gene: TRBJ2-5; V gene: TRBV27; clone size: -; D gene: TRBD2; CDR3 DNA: TGTGCCAGCAGTTCCCCCGGGCCGCAGACTAGCGGCCCCAATCGGGTCCAAGAGACCCAGTACTTC; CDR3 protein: CASSSPGPQTSGPNRVQETQYF
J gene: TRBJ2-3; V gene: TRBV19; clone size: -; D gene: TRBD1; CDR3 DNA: TGTGCCAGTAGTCCCCCCGGGACAGGGGGTTTTGGCGGGGGCACAGATACGCAGTATTTT; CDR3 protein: CASSPPGTGGFGGGTDTQYF
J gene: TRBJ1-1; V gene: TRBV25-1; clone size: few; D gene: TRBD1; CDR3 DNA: TGTGCCAGCGGGGGACAGCCCGAGTCTTTCTTT; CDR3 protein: CASGGQPESFF
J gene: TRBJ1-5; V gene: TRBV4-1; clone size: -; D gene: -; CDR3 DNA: TGCGCCAGCTATCGGCCCCAGCATTTT; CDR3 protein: CASYRPQHF
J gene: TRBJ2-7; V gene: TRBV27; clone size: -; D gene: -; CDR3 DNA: TGTGCCAGCAGTTTTGCTTGGGAGACCTCCTCCTACGAGCAGTACTTC; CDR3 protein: CASSFAWETSSYEQYF
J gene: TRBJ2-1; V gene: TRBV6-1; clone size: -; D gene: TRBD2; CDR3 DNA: TGTGCCAGCAGTGAATTCCCGGGACTAGCGGGAGGGCCGAGTGACCGCCGGACTGAGCAGTTCTTC; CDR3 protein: CASSEFPGLAGGPSDRRTEQFF
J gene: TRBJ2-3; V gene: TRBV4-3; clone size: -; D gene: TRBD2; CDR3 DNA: TGCGCCAGCAGCCGAGCGGGAGGGCAATACACAGATACGCAGTATTTT; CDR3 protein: CASSRAGGQYTDTQYF
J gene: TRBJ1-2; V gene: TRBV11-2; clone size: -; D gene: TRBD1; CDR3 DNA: TGTGCCAGCAGCTTAGCGACAGGGAGGCTGGGCTACACCTTC; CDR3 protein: CASSLATGRLGYTF
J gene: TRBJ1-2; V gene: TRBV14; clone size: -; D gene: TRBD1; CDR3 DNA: TGTGCCAGCAGCCTGGGACAGGGGGTTGAGGGCTACCCCTTC; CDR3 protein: CASSLGQGVEGYPF
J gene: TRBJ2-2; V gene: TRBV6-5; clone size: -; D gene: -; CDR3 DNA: TGTGCCGGAGGGAAAACCCACACCGGGGGGCTGTTTTTT; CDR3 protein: CAGGKTHTGGLFF
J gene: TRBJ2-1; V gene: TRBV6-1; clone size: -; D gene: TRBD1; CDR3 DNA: TGTGCCAGCAGTGTTCCCCAGGGGGACTCCTACAATGAGCAGTTCTTC; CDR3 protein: CASSVPQGDSYNEQFF
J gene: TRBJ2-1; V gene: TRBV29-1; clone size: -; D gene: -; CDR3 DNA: TGCAGCGTTGTCGACAGGTCAAATGAGCAGTTCTTC; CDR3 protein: CSVVDRSNEQFF
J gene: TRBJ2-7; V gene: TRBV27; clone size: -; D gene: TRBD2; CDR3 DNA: TGTGCCAGCAGTCGAAGGACTAGCGGGAGTCTTGGCTACGAGCAGTACTTC; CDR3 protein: CASSRRTSGSLGYEQYF
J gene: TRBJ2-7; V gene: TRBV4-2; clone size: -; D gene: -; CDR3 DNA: TGTGCCAGCAGCCAAGAAGCGGCGGGGCCCCCCTACGAGCAGTACTTC; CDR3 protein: CASSQEAAGPPYEQYF
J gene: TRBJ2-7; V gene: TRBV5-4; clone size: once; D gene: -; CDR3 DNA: TGTGCCAGCAGTCATATGGCTGACTCCAGCTACGAGCAGTACTTC; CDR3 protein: CASSHMADSSYEQYF